This TCR beta chain was profiled in a study of blood T cell repertoires in COVID-19. Sequencing was performed with immunoSEQ multiplex PCR; in TCRdb, only in-frame clones are kept and a portion is missing. The sample includes around 50,000 clones, around nine tenths seen only once; the top ten take about a sixth. Sequencing used peripheral blood. The receptor was isolated from a man aged 55 to 70 with active or convalescent COVID-19.

The CDR3 DNA sequence: TGCGCCAGCAGCCCCCGAGGCGTGGCCGGAAACACCATATATTTT. It codes for CASSPRGVAGNTIYF. This chain joins TRBV4-1 and TRBJ1-3, with D unclear. The CDR3 totals 15 residues. V lost 4 bases, J lost 4 bases, and 14 bases lay in between. Germline V gene lookup returns CDR1 MGHRA and CDR2 YSYEKL.